This passage covers 29 T cell receptor beta chains from one sample sequenced in a study of T cell responses to AZD1222 COVID-19 vaccine. The protocol was immunoSEQ multiplex PCR, while the TCRdb copy is restricted to in-frame clones and leaves out a portion. In the table there are 120,000 or so clones, 70% to 90% of which are singletons. Sequencing was performed on peripheral blood, taken on day 0 of AZD1222 vaccination. The origin of the receptors is an adult in good health.

The genes are TRBV28 and TRBJ1-1; 10 bases agree with TRBD1. CDR1 and CDR2 from the germline V gene are MDHEN and SYDVKM. The J segment lost 4 bases and the V segment lost 6 bases, leaving 8 bases of the junction unmatched. The CDR3 extends over 15 amino acids. The CDR3 is CASRTRDRGATEAFF. CDR3 coding DNA: TGTGCCAGCAGAACTCGGGACAGGGGAGCCACTGAAGCTTTCTTT.

The V gene is TRBV4-2, the J gene TRBJ2-1; 10 bases match TRBD2. From germline, CDR1 is LGHNA and CDR2 YNFKEQ. This CDR3 region has 17 residues. J gave up 0 bases and V 4 bases, and 6 bases lay outside the gene matches. CDR3 sequence (DNA): TGTGCCAGCAGCCGCCTAGCGGGGGTGAGCTCCTACAATGAGCAGTTCTTC. It encodes CASSRLAGVSSYNEQFF.

The V gene is TRBV19, the J gene TRBJ1-5; 8 bases are shared with TRBD1. Germline lookup yields CDR1 LNHDA and CDR2 SQIVND (reference sequence). This CDR3 contains 17 residues. V lost 5 bases to trimming and J lost 7 bases; unmatched junction nucleotides: 16. CDR3 DNA sequence: TGTGCCAGTAGTGTCCGGGGGAGGACAGGGAAGGACCAGCCCCAGCATTTT. This codes for CASSVRGRTGKDQPQHF.

The rearrangement links TRBV7-8 to TRBJ1-1; D remains ambiguous. The ends were cut back, 1 base at V and 0 bases at J, with 9 bases in the middle. The CDR3 has 15 residues. CDR1 and CDR2 from the germline V gene are SGHVS and FQNEAQ. The CDR3 loop is CASSLGQILNTEAFF. CDR3 coding DNA: TGTGCCAGCAGCTTAGGGCAGATACTGAACACTGAAGCTTTCTTT.

The V gene is TRBV19, the J gene TRBJ1-2; perhaps TRBD1 as D (5 bases). Trimming shortened V by 6 bases and J by 4 bases, and 12 bases separated the two germline ends. The CDR3 sequence is 13 residues long. The germline CDR1 and CDR2 sequences are LNHDA and SQIVND (reference sequence). The CDR3, as DNA: TGTGCCAGTAGCAGAACAGGTCTCTATGGCTACACCTTC. Its translation: CASSRTGLYGYTF. The complete variable domain, with remaining parts taken from reference TRBV19 and TRBJ1-2, reads DGGITQSPKYLFRKEGQNVTLSCEQNLNHDAMYWYRQDPGQGLRLIYYSQIVNDFQKGDIAEGYSVSREKKESFPLTVTSAQKNPTAFYLCASSRTGLYGYTFGSGTRLTVV.

The chain has TRBV7-3 and TRBJ1-1, with unresolved D. Trimming removed 2 bases from V and 1 base from J, with 11 bases in between. The CDR3 has 15 residues. Germline V gene data show CDR1 as SGHTA and CDR2 as FQGTGA. The CDR3 here is CASSLFRTGNTEAFF. The CDR3 nucleotides are TGTGCCAGCAGCTTATTCCGGACGGGGAACACTGAAGCTTTCTTT. Looking up the rest from reference TRBV7-3 and TRBJ1-1 gives the full variable domain: GAGVSQTPSNKVTEKGKYVELRCDPISGHTALYWYRQSLGQGPEFLIYFQGTGAADDSGLPNDRFFAVRPEGSVSTLKIQRTERGDSAVYLCASSLFRTGNTEAFFGQGTRLTVV.

V gene TRBV6-5 combines with J gene TRBJ2-7, with D perhaps matching TRBD2 (5 bases). Per germline, CDR1 MNHEY and CDR2 SVGAGI. CDR3 length: 14 residues. Trimming pared 7 bases from V and 5 bases from J, leaving 18 bases between. The CDR3 sequence: CASTRGGSRDEQYF. CDR3 coding DNA: TGTGCCAGCACCCGGGGTGGCTCAAGGGACGAGCAGTACTTC.

This rearrangement joins TRBV28 to TRBJ2-7, with D possibly called TRBD1 or TRBD2 (5 bases each). This CDR3 spans 14 amino acids. CDR1 is MDHEN, CDR2 SYDVKM, per germline. V dropped 3 bases and J dropped 3 bases, with 12 bases sitting between them. Here the CDR3 reads CASSLSGRFYEQYF. CDR3 DNA sequence: TGTGCCAGCAGTTTGTCGGGACGGTTCTACGAGCAGTACTTC.

J is TRBJ1-4 and V is TRBV11-2, with D unclear. This CDR3 is built from 13 residues. CDR1 SGHAT and CDR2 FQNNGV come from the germline V gene. V lost 5 bases and J lost 10, with 14 bases in between. The CDR3 nucleotides read TGTGCCAGCAGCCCGGACCAAAGCGGAAAACTGTTTTTT. It encodes CASSPDQSGKLFF.

The V call is TRBV4-1, the J call TRBJ1-4; no definite D call. Trimming took 1 base from V and 4 from J, leaving 10 bases between them. The CDR3 is made up of 15 amino acids. Germline V CDR1 and CDR2: MGHRA, YSYEKL. For the CDR3, the DNA is TGCGCCAGCAGCCAAGGAGGGTACAGTAATGAAAAACTGTTTTTT. It translates to CASSQGGYSNEKLFF.

This clone occurred a few times. V usage is TRBV6-5 and J usage is TRBJ1-2; 7 bases line up with TRBD1. The CDR3 loop spans 15 amino acids. The ends lost 6 bases at V and 4 bases at J; junction bases unmatched: 11. Germline lookup yields CDR1 MNHEY and CDR2 SVGAGI. The CDR3 coding sequence is TGTGCCAGCAGGTCGCCGGGACAGCAAGTCTATGGCTACACCTTC. Protein: CASRSPGQQVYGYTF.

V and J are TRBV20-1 and TRBJ2-1, with 10 nucleotides matching TRBD2. This CDR3 is built from 14 residues. V lost 3 bases and J lost 7; bases outside the gene matches: 6. Germline V gene data show CDR1 as DFQATT and CDR2 as SNEGSKA (reference sequence). CDR3 in amino acids: CSASALAGENEQFF. Written as DNA, the CDR3 is TGCAGTGCTAGTGCCCTAGCGGGAGAAAATGAGCAGTTCTTC.

This rearrangement joins TRBV30 to TRBJ1-1; D may be TRBD1 (6 bases). The length of the CDR3 is 18 residues. With 2 bases removed from V and 3 bases from J, the gap between germline ends came to 25 bases. Germline-derived CDR1 and CDR2 are GTSNPN and SVGIG (reference sequence). The CDR3 protein is CAWSTWGGGCSSDTEAFF. CDR3 sequence (DNA): TGTGCCTGGAGTACCTGGGGAGGGGGGTGCTCCTCGGACACTGAAGCTTTCTTT.

This sequence joins TRBV7-2 and TRBJ1-3; no clear D. The CDR3 runs to 14 residues. Looked up from germline, CDR1 is SGHTA and CDR2 is FQGNSA. V gave up 3 bases and J gave up 1 base, with 7 bases separating them. Written as DNA, the CDR3 is TGTGCCAGCAGCTTTGACCTATCTGGAAACACCATATATTTT. Translated, it gives CASSFDLSGNTIYF.

The rearrangement joins TRBV28 to TRBJ1-2; D is perhaps TRBD1 (6 bases). Germline V gene data show CDR1 as MDHEN and CDR2 as SYDVKM. The CDR3 spans 13 residues. Trimming left V 3 bases short and J 4 bases short, with 9 bases between. The CDR3 region has the DNA TGTGCCAGCAGTTTGGGGGGCAGCTATGGCTACACCTTC. It translates to CASSLGGSYGYTF.

The rearrangement joins TRBV28 to TRBJ2-3; D might be TRBD1 or TRBD2, each matching 5 bases. Per germline, CDR1 MDHEN and CDR2 SYDVKM. Trimming cost V 6 bases and J 1 base, with 14 bases left between them. CDR3 length: 15 amino acids. CDR3 sequence: CASSGTRSGTDTQYF. Written as DNA, the CDR3 is TGTGCCAGCAGCGGGACCCGGTCGGGCACAGATACGCAGTATTTT.

The rearrangement uses TRBV27 and TRBJ2-5; TRBD2 matches at 10 bases. Per the germline V gene, CDR1 is MNHEY and CDR2 is SMNVEV (reference sequence). The trim removed 5 bases at V and 5 bases at J, leaving 20 bases unmatched. The CDR3 is 19 residues long. CDR3 in amino acids: CASSTLTGSLAGVSETQYF. In DNA form, the CDR3 reads TGTGCCAGCAGTACACTGACAGGGTCGCTAGCGGGAGTGTCGGAGACCCAGTACTTC.

This chain connects TRBV20-1 to TRBJ2-4, with D tentatively TRBD1 (6 bases). This CDR3 comprises 11 residues. With 1 base removed from V and 8 bases from J, the gap between germline ends came to 6 bases. Germline CDR1 DFQATT, CDR2 SNEGSKA (reference sequence). The CDR3 bases are TGCAGTGCTAGAGCAGGGGACATTCAGTACTTC. Translation gives CSARAGDIQYF.

CDR3 loop: CATLRTGIYEQYF. The CDR3 nucleotides are TGTGCCACCCTCCGGACAGGGATTTACGAGCAGTACTTC. The rearrangement uses TRBV24-1 and TRBJ2-7; 8 positions agree with TRBD1. CDR1 and CDR2 (germline): KGHDR, SFDVKD. This CDR3 region has 13 residues. The V segment lost 9 bases and the J segment 4 bases; nucleotides outside the gene matches: 7.

J is TRBJ1-1 and V is TRBV27; D not resolved. V lost 5 bases and J 2 bases, leaving 9 bases between the germline ends. Per germline, CDR1 MNHEY and CDR2 SMNVEV (reference sequence). CDR3 length: 13 residues. The CDR3 loop reads CASSLRDNTEAFF. The CDR3 coding sequence is TGTGCCAGCAGTCTCAGAGATAACACTGAAGCTTTCTTT.

The genes are TRBV2 and TRBJ1-2; D may be TRBD1 (5 bases). Germline CDR1 is SNHLY and CDR2 is FYNNEI. The CDR3 spans 14 residues. V was cut by 1 base and J by 6 bases, with 12 bases left in between. CDR3 coding DNA: TGTGCCAGCAGTGAAGGGGGCGCATACCATGGCTACACCTTC. Protein sequence: CASSEGGAYHGYTF.

The CDR3 reads CSASKGQAKNIQYF. The CDR3 nucleotides read TGCAGTGCTAGTAAAGGGCAAGCCAAAAACATTCAGTACTTC. The rearrangement uses TRBV20-1 and TRBJ2-4; no reliable D call. The CDR3 has 14 residues. CDR1 and CDR2 from the germline V gene are DFQATT and SNEGSKA (reference sequence). V was clipped by 3 bases and J by 0 bases, with 9 bases between them.

The chain links TRBV5-8 to TRBJ1-2; D call uncertain. This CDR3 comprises 13 residues. Trimming took 1 base from V and 2 from J, leaving 6 bases between them. The germline V gene encodes CDR1 SGHTS and CDR2 YDEGEE. The CDR3 is CASSLSGNYGYTF. In DNA form, the CDR3 reads TGTGCCAGCAGCTTGTCCGGGAACTATGGCTACACCTTC.

This clone occurred once. This rearrangement joins TRBV7-2 to TRBJ1-2; no definite D call. Trimming took off 1 base at V and 4 bases at J, with 10 bases between the two ends. CDR1 SGHTA and CDR2 FQGNSA come from the germline V gene. This CDR3 region has 14 residues. CDR3 loop: CASSLGGSLYGYTF. The CDR3 DNA reads as TGTGCCAGCAGCTTAGGAGGCTCTCTCTATGGCTACACCTTC.

This CDR3 is CASSLMGGTYNEQFF. As DNA, the CDR3 is TGTGCCAGCAGTTTAATGGGCGGCACCTACAATGAGCAGTTCTTC. The chain carries TRBV28 and TRBJ2-1; D remains ambiguous. This CDR3 has 15 amino acids. V dropped 2 bases and J dropped 2 bases, with 10 bases sitting between them. Germline lookup yields CDR1 MDHEN and CDR2 SYDVKM.

This chain links TRBV5-1 with TRBJ1-1; D perhaps matches TRBD1 (6 bases). Trimming removed 3 bases from V and 3 bases from J, with 15 bases in between. From germline, CDR1 is SGHRS and CDR2 YFSETQ. The CDR3 sequence is 15 residues long. Written as DNA, the CDR3 is TGCGCCAGCAGCTGGCAAGGGACATATGACACTGAAGCTTTCTTT. Its protein is CASSWQGTYDTEAFF.

The chain carries TRBV6-2 or TRBV6-3 and TRBJ2-1; D might be TRBD1 or TRBD2, each matching 5 bases. The ends were cut back, 5 bases at V and 8 bases at J, with 13 bases in the middle. The germline gives CDR1 MNHEY, CDR2 SVGEGT. The CDR3 totals 13 residues. The CDR3 DNA is TGTGCCAGCAGTCTCCCGGGACGGGATGAGCAGTTCTTC. It yields the protein CASSLPGRDEQFF.

CDR3 bases: TGTGCCACCAGTGATTCCGGGCGGGAGGCCAATGAGCAGTTCTTC. Translation: CATSDSGREANEQFF. The chain links TRBV24-1 to TRBJ2-1; 8 nucleotides align to TRBD2. This CDR3 contains 15 residues. Germline assignment: CDR1 KGHDR and CDR2 SFDVKD. J lost 6 bases, V lost 2 bases, and 5 bases had no gene match.

The chain has TRBV7-8 and TRBJ2-2; D may correspond to TRBD1 or TRBD2 (5 bases each). The germline V and J ends were trimmed by 5 bases and 4 bases, with 14 bases remaining between them. Germline V gives CDR1 SGHVS, CDR2 FQNEAQ. The CDR3 is 15 residues long. This chain's CDR3 is CASSNRDGATGELFF. DNA of the CDR3: TGTGCCAGCAGCAACCGGGACGGAGCCACCGGGGAGCTGTTTTTT.